One and the same sample provided the 13 T cell receptor beta chains below, sequenced in a study of cytomegalovirus exposure and HLA in healthy donors. Primers for the PCR totalled 60 Vbeta and 13 Jbeta. Clones were sequenced by immunoSEQ multiplex PCR, and TCRdb holds only the in-frame ones, with some missing. Among 150,000 to 200,000 clones listed, 75% to 85% were seen once. Sequenced: PBMCs. Receptor source: a girl under 10 years old in good health and CMV-seropositive.

The chain links TRBV2 to TRBJ2-5, with no clear D. The CDR3 loop spans 11 amino acids. Germline V gene sequence: CDR1 SNHLY, CDR2 FYNNEI. Trimming pared 3 bases from V and 5 bases from J, leaving 4 bases between. The CDR3 DNA sequence: TGTGCCAGCAGTGACGTCGAGACCCAGTACTTC. Translation gives CASSDVETQYF.

V and J are TRBV30 and TRBJ2-1; 7 positions match TRBD2. The CDR3 length is 12 residues. Per germline, CDR1 GTSNPN and CDR2 SVGIG (reference sequence). V trimming: 2 bases; J trimming: 10 bases; junction bases outside the gene matches: 5. The CDR3 nucleotides are TGTGCCTGGAGTTCTGGACTAGGAGAGCAGTTCTTC. This translates into CAWSSGLGEQFF.

The chain employs TRBV9 and TRBJ1-1; D may be TRBD1 (6 bases). The CDR3 is 13 amino acids. Deletions cut 4 bases from V and 5 bases from J, with 12 bases between. Germline V gives CDR1 SGDLS, CDR2 YYNGEE. DNA for the CDR3: TGTGCCAGCAGCTCACAGGGATGGACTGAAGCTTTCTTT. Amino acid sequence: CASSSQGWTEAFF.

The genes are TRBV9 and TRBJ2-1, with 11 bases that match TRBD2. Trimming removed 2 bases from V and 9 bases from J; junction bases left unmatched: 10. Per the germline V gene, CDR1 is SGDLS and CDR2 is YYNGEE. The CDR3 contains 16 residues. The chain's CDR3 is CASSVGTSGFPSEQFF. CDR3 DNA sequence: TGTGCCAGCAGCGTGGGGACTAGCGGATTCCCCTCTGAGCAGTTCTTC.

This chain uses TRBV6-1 with TRBJ1-2, with D perhaps matching TRBD1 (6 bases). V lost 1 base and J lost 4, with 13 bases in between. The CDR3 loop spans 15 amino acids. CDR1 and CDR2 (germline): MNHNS, SASEGT. The CDR3 loop is CASSEVGQPPYGYTF. In DNA, the CDR3 is TGTGCCAGCAGTGAAGTAGGACAGCCGCCCTATGGCTACACCTTC.

J is TRBJ2-5 and V is TRBV27, with 7 bases matching TRBD2. V shed 5 bases, J shed 3 bases, and the junction held 15 bases outside the gene matches. In germline, CDR1 is MNHEY, CDR2 SMNVEV (reference sequence). The length of the CDR3 is 17 residues. CDR3 sequence reads: CASSRLRTSFTKETQYF. CDR3 coding DNA: TGTGCCAGCAGTCGGTTACGGACTAGTTTTACAAAAGAGACCCAGTACTTC.

This clone was recorded a few times. The chain has TRBV10-3 and TRBJ1-1; D is uncertain. Germline-derived CDR1 and CDR2 are ENHRY and SYGVKD. This CDR3 spans 13 amino acids. V lost 3 bases and J lost 1, with 6 bases in between. The CDR3, as DNA: TGTGCCATCAGTGAATCGGGGAACACTGAAGCTTTCTTT. Translated, it gives CAISESGNTEAFF.

This rearrangement joins TRBV7-3 to TRBJ2-2, with 8 bases matching TRBD1. Germline V lookup: CDR1 SGHTA, CDR2 FQGTGA. This CDR3 comprises 15 residues. The J segment lost 1 base and the V segment lost 8 bases, leaving 6 bases of the junction unmatched. The CDR3 DNA reads as TGTGCCAGCGGTACAGGGGGGAAGAACACCGGGGAGCTGTTTTTT. It yields the protein CASGTGGKNTGELFF.

The V call is TRBV2, the J call TRBJ1-6; 7 bases line up with TRBD1. This CDR3 is built from 15 residues. Trimming removed 6 bases from V and 7 bases from J; junction bases left unmatched: 9. The germline CDR1 and CDR2 sequences are SNHLY and FYNNEI. The CDR3, as DNA: TGTGCCAGCAGGACCGACAGGGCCGCGAATTCACCCCTCCACTTT. It specifies CASRTDRAANSPLHF.

This clone was seen just once. The chain combines TRBV5-6 with TRBJ2-7; possibly TRBD1 for D (6 bases). With 5 bases removed from V and 1 base from J, the gap between germline ends came to 13 bases. This CDR3 comprises 14 residues. In germline, CDR1 is SGHDT, CDR2 YYEEEE. In nucleotides, the CDR3 is TGTGCCAGCAGTACAGGGTTACTTTCCTACGAGCAGTACTTC. Translated, it gives CASSTGLLSYEQYF.

This rearrangement joins TRBV27 to TRBJ2-2; D is perhaps TRBD1 (5 bases). Trimming took off 2 bases at V and 0 bases at J, with 7 bases between the two ends. CDR1 MNHEY and CDR2 SMNVEV come from the germline V gene (reference sequence). The CDR3 spans 15 residues. CDR3 nucleotide sequence: TGTGCCAGCAGTTTAGACAGACCGAACACCGGGGAGCTGTTTTTT. Residues: CASSLDRPNTGELFF.

The gene calls are TRBV10-2 and TRBJ2-7, with 7 bases lining up with TRBD1. Trimming at V came to 2 bases and at J to 3 bases, leaving 7 bases not matched to a gene. This CDR3 contains 15 residues. Germline loops: CDR1 WSHSY, CDR2 SAAADI. The CDR3 here is CASSESPGQFYEQYF. The CDR3 nucleotides read TGCGCCAGCAGTGAGAGCCCGGGACAGTTCTACGAGCAGTACTTC.

The genes are TRBV19 and TRBJ1-6; TRBD1 agrees at 7 bases. Germline-derived CDR1 and CDR2 are LNHDA and SQIVND (reference sequence). The CDR3 is 15 amino acids. J gave up 6 bases and V 4 bases, and 6 bases lay outside the gene matches. CDR3 residues: CASSTGTALNSPLHF. In nucleotides, the CDR3 is TGTGCCAGTAGTACAGGGACAGCCCTTAATTCACCCCTCCACTTT.